Below, 22 T cell receptor beta chains from the same sample are listed, as sequenced in a study of preoperative IRX-2 immunotherapy in early breast cancer. Libraries were prepared by immunoSEQ multiplex PCR; TCRdb keeps only in-frame clonotypes and omits some of them. The data contain tens of thousands of clones, approximately 78% of them seen just once; the ten biggest clones take up approximately 1.5%. Treatment indicated: preoperative locoregional IRX-2 cytokine immunotherapy. Sequencing used lymph node tissue, obtained after IRX-2 immunotherapy. The receptors come from a human donor with breast cancer.

The chain joins TRBV6-8 to TRBJ1-4; TRBD1 is a possible D gene (6 bases). The length of the CDR3 is 15 residues. V was pared by 0 bases and J by 4 bases, with 9 bases between. Germline CDR1 MNHGY, CDR2 SAAAGT. The chain's CDR3 is CASSYSRGHNEKLFF. The CDR3 nucleotides read TGTGCCAGCAGTTACTCCAGGGGCCATAATGAAAAACTGTTTTTT.

This clone was observed a handful of times. V usage is TRBV18 and J usage is TRBJ2-3; the D gene is possibly TRBD2 (7 bases). Germline CDR1 KGHSH, CDR2 LQKENI. V lost 1 base and J lost 6, with 17 bases in between. The CDR3 has 16 amino acids. The CDR3 protein is CASSPRGGRFEDTQYF. The CDR3 DNA reads as TGTGCCAGCTCACCACGGGGGGGCAGGTTTGAGGATACGCAGTATTTT.

This sequence joins TRBV30 and TRBJ2-3; no reliable D call. CDR3 length equals 12 residues. The V end lost 7 bases, the J end lost 4 bases, and 12 bases lay between the germline ends. Germline lookup yields CDR1 GTSNPN and CDR2 SVGIG (reference sequence). The CDR3 bases are TGTGCCTCCTCGAGGTGGCCAGATACGCAGTATTTT. Translation gives CASSRWPDTQYF.

The genes are TRBV14 and TRBJ1-4; D gene uncertain. CDR1 is SGHDN, CDR2 FVKESK, per germline. The CDR3 totals 14 residues. V was pared by 3 bases and J by 5 bases, with 10 bases between. CDR3 in DNA: TGTGCCAGCAGCCACCGGAGCCTCAATGAAAAACTGTTTTTT. Its protein is CASSHRSLNEKLFF.

This sequence joins TRBV6-8 and TRBJ1-6; 7 positions match TRBD1. Germline trimming cut 5 bases from V and 4 bases from J; bases unmatched to any gene: 2. Germline V gene data show CDR1 as MNHGY and CDR2 as SAAAGT. The CDR3 contains 14 residues. CDR3 residues: CASSGDSYNSPLHF. The CDR3 nucleotides read TGTGCCAGCAGTGGGGACAGTTATAATTCACCCCTCCACTTT.

This clone has a handful of counts. V and J are TRBV11-3 and TRBJ1-1; 8 bases agree with TRBD1. The ends lost 5 bases at V and 1 base at J; junction bases unmatched: 12. Per germline, CDR1 SGHNT and CDR2 YENEEA. The CDR3 is made up of 17 amino acids. In DNA form, the CDR3 reads TGTGCCAGCAGCGAAAGGACAGGGCGGAAATGGAACACTGAAGCTTTCTTT. As protein: CASSERTGRKWNTEAFF.

This clone was seen more than once but under ten times. The chain carries TRBV6-8 and TRBJ1-6, with 7 bases lining up with TRBD1. The germline V gene encodes CDR1 MNHGY and CDR2 SAAAGT. The CDR3 runs 14 residues. V trimming: 6 bases; J trimming: 10 bases; junction bases outside the gene matches: 9. The CDR3 DNA is TGTGCCAGCAGGAGCACAGGGGAGAGGTCACCCCTCCACTTT. This codes for CASRSTGERSPLHF.

The chain carries TRBV7-1 and TRBJ1-6, with D unresolved. TRBV7-1 carries the ORF label, with uncertain function. The CDR3 runs 13 residues. Trimming removed 5 bases from V and 4 bases from J, with 6 bases in between. The CDR3 is CASSEQYNSPLHF. CDR3 DNA sequence: TGTGCCAGCAGCGAACAGTATAATTCACCCCTCCACTTT.

The chain carries TRBV5-1 and TRBJ2-5; D remains unclear. Between the trimmed V and J ends, which lost 2 bases and 7 bases, there was a span of 15 bases. This CDR3 contains 14 residues. CDR1 and CDR2 from the germline V gene are SGHRS and YFSETQ. The CDR3: CASSFDQPLGTQYF. The CDR3 DNA reads as TGCGCCAGCAGCTTCGATCAGCCCCTCGGGACCCAGTACTTC.

The chain has TRBV7-5 and TRBJ2-3; the table's D call of TRBD2 was not tested on the DNA. TRBV7-5 has pseudogene status. This CDR3 comprises 18 residues. The CDR3 spells CASSLASGGLSSTDTQYF. The DNA of the CDR3 is TGTGCCAGCAGCTTGGCCTCGGGGGGACTGTCTAGCACAGATACGCAGTATTTT.

The rearrangement joins TRBV6-8 to TRBJ1-2, with D perhaps TRBD1 (5 bases). In germline, CDR1 is MNHGY, CDR2 SAAAGT. The CDR3 has 15 residues. The V end lost 4 bases, the J end lost 3 bases, and 15 bases lay between the germline ends. In nucleotides, the CDR3 is TGTGCCAGCAGTTTAAGACAGCCGCGGGACTATGGCTACACCTTC. This translates into CASSLRQPRDYGYTF.

The V gene is TRBV6-8, the J gene TRBJ2-5; unclear D gene. The CDR3 is 13 amino acids. CDR1 and CDR2 from the germline V gene are MNHGY and SAAAGT. Trimming pared 5 bases from V and 5 bases from J, leaving 12 bases between. In nucleotides, the CDR3 is TGTGCCAGCAGTGATCAAGGAGCCGAGACCCAGTACTTC. Amino acid sequence: CASSDQGAETQYF.

The chain joins TRBV5-1 to TRBJ1-2; 8 bases agree with TRBD1. Looked up from germline, CDR1 is SGHRS and CDR2 is YFSETQ. This CDR3 comprises 15 residues. V lost 4 bases and J lost 4; bases outside the gene matches: 9. Written as DNA, the CDR3 is TGCGCCAGCAGCCTACCCGGACAGGGCTTCTATGGCTACACCTTC. Protein: CASSLPGQGFYGYTF.

The chain couples TRBV30 to TRBJ1-1, with D uncertain. The CDR3 has 14 amino acids. Per the germline V gene, CDR1 is GTSNPN and CDR2 is SVGIG (reference sequence). The V and J ends lost 0 bases and 5 bases respectively, with 13 bases between them. The CDR3 region is CAWSVQISGTEAFF. The CDR3 nucleotides read TGTGCCTGGAGTGTGCAGATTTCCGGGACTGAAGCTTTCTTT.

This clone was seen a handful of times. The chain carries TRBV10-2 and TRBJ1-1; possible D gene TRBD1, 5 bases. CDR1 and CDR2 from the germline V gene are WSHSY and SAAADI. This CDR3 region has 13 residues. V was pared by 9 bases and J by 1 base, with 12 bases between. The CDR3 region has the DNA TGCGCCAGTAGGGGTTGGAAGAACACTGAAGCTTTCTTT. Its protein is CASRGWKNTEAFF.

This clone was observed once. The chain uses TRBV5-1 and TRBJ1-4; D uncertain. The CDR3 is 16 amino acids. Trimming took 3 bases from V and 0 from J, leaving 12 bases between them. Per germline, CDR1 SGHRS and CDR2 YFSETQ. DNA for the CDR3: TGCGCCAGCAGCTGGGGAGGAGTTGCAACTAATGAAAAACTGTTTTTT. Protein sequence: CASSWGGVATNEKLFF.

The V and J genes are TRBV6-7 and TRBJ1-5; D uncertain. TRBV6-7 is marked as an open reading frame, function uncertain. The CDR3 sequence is 13 residues long. Trimming shortened V by 2 bases and J by 6 bases, and 8 bases separated the two germline ends. This chain's CDR3 is CASSYDGFQPQHF. CDR3 DNA sequence: TGTGCCAGCAGTTACGACGGATTTCAGCCCCAGCATTTT.

V is TRBV14 and J is TRBJ2-5; tentatively, D is TRBD1 (6 bases). This CDR3 contains 18 residues. Germline V gene lookup returns CDR1 SGHDN and CDR2 FVKESK. Trimming pared 0 bases from V and 1 base from J, leaving 18 bases between. CDR3: CASSQDGGFLGAQETQYF. In DNA, the CDR3 is TGTGCCAGCAGCCAAGATGGCGGCTTCTTGGGGGCCCAAGAGACCCAGTACTTC.

This sequence joins TRBV7-5 and TRBJ1-2; no check of the table's D call, TRBD1, against the DNA was made. TRBV7-5 is described as a pseudogene. The CDR3 has 16 residues. The CDR3 loop reads CASSSGQGAPRGGYTF. The DNA of the CDR3 is TGTGCCAGCAGCTCGGGACAGGGGGCACCCCGGGGTGGCTACACCTTC.

This clone appeared once. This chain joins TRBV29-1 and TRBJ1-5; D is possibly TRBD1 (6 bases). This CDR3 region has 14 residues. Germline V gene sequence: CDR1 SQVTM, CDR2 ANQGSEA. The V end was cut by 4 bases, the J end by 2 bases, with 12 bases between. The CDR3: CSVGGGRGNQPQHF. DNA for the CDR3: TGCAGCGTTGGAGGGGGGCGAGGCAATCAGCCCCAGCATTTT.

The chain joins TRBV4-1 to TRBJ1-2; D remains unclear. The V and J ends lost 5 bases and 2 bases respectively, with 12 bases between them. The CDR3 runs to 14 residues. The germline CDR1 and CDR2 sequences are MGHRA and YSYEKL. The CDR3 region is CASSARTANYGYTF. For the CDR3, the DNA is TGCGCCAGCAGCGCCCGGACCGCCAACTATGGCTACACCTTC.

This chain joins TRBV6-8 and TRBJ2-5; 9 positions agree with TRBD1. The CDR3 runs 14 residues. V lost 8 bases to trimming and J lost 5 bases; unmatched junction nucleotides: 9. Germline CDR1 reads MNHGY; CDR2 reads SAAAGT. The CDR3 nucleotides read TGTGCCAGCCTACAGGGGGCGAGGGGGGAGACCCAGTACTTC. This gives the protein CASLQGARGETQYF.